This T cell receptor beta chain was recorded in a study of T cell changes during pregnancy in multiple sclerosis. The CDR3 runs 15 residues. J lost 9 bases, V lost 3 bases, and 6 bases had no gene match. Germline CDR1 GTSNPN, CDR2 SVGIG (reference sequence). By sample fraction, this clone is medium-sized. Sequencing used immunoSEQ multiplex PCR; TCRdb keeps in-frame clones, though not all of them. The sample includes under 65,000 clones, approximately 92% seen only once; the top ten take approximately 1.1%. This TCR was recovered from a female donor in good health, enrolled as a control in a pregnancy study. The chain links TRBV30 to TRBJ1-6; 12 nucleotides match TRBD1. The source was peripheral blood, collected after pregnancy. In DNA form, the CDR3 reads TGTGCCTGGAGCGTTATGGGACAGGGGGCTTCACCCCTCCACTTT. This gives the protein CAWSVMGQGASPLHF.